What follows are 9 T cell receptor beta chains derived from one specimen sequenced in a study of cytomegalovirus exposure and HLA in healthy donors. PCR amplification relied on 60 Vbeta primers (plus 13 Jbeta primers). Sequenced by immunoSEQ multiplex PCR; TCRdb stores in-frame clones only, minus some. The profile shows around 100,000 clones, around 60% of them singletons. The source material was PBMCs. The source is a woman aged 50 to 60 in good health and CMV-seronegative.

CDR3 sequence (DNA): TGTGCTAGTGGCTTTAATTCACCCCTCCACTTT. Amino acids: CASGFNSPLHF. The chain employs TRBV12-5 and TRBJ1-6; D uncertain. Trimming pared 6 bases from V and 6 bases from J, leaving 3 bases between. The CDR3 is 11 amino acids. Germline values: CDR1 LGHNT, CDR2 FRNRAP. Full variable domain (remainder filled in from reference TRBV12-5 and TRBJ1-6): DARVTQTPRHKVTEMGQEVTMRCQPILGHNTVFWYRQTMMQGLELLAYFRNRAPLDDSGMPKDRFSAEMPDATLATLKIQPSEPRDSAVYFCASGFNSPLHFGNGTRLTVT.

The J gene is TRBJ1-2, the V gene TRBV2, with TRBD1 as a possible D gene (6 bases). This CDR3 is 13 amino acids long. The germline gives CDR1 SNHLY, CDR2 FYNNEI. V lost 3 bases and J 3 bases, leaving 8 bases between the germline ends. The CDR3 loop reads CASSDTGHYGYTF. The DNA for the CDR3 is TGTGCCAGCAGTGATACAGGGCACTATGGCTACACCTTC.

The chain combines TRBV18 with TRBJ1-1; 9 bases align to TRBD1. Germline loops: CDR1 KGHSH, CDR2 LQKENI. The trim removed 3 bases at V and 1 base at J, leaving 9 bases unmatched. The CDR3 length is 17 residues. CDR3 DNA: TGTGCCAGCTCACCTAGAGGACAGGGGAGGGGGAACACTGAAGCTTTCTTT. Its protein product is CASSPRGQGRGNTEAFF.

This chain connects TRBV6-5 to TRBJ2-1; TRBD1 matches 9 bases. Germline loops: CDR1 MNHEY, CDR2 SVGAGI. V was pared by 6 bases and J by 8 bases, with 11 bases of the junction left unmatched. This CDR3 region has 15 residues. Here the CDR3 reads CASRLRDRVVHEQFF. The CDR3 DNA follows: TGTGCCAGCAGACTCCGGGACAGGGTTGTCCATGAGCAGTTCTTC.

This clone showed up just a few times. This sequence joins TRBV7-9 and TRBJ2-2, with D possibly TRBD2 on 5 matching bases. Trimming cost V 5 bases and J 5 bases, with 15 bases left between them. The CDR3 extends over 15 amino acids. CDR1 and CDR2 (germline): SEHNR, FQNEAQ (reference sequence). This CDR3 is CASSPGLTGTGELFF. CDR3 nucleotide sequence: TGTGCCAGCAGCCCCGGATTGACGGGGACCGGGGAGCTGTTTTTT.

This chain connects TRBV15 to TRBJ1-3; D remains unclear. CDR1 and CDR2 (germline): LNHNV, YYDKDF (reference sequence). CDR3 size: 16 residues. V was clipped by 0 bases and J by 0 bases, with 9 bases between them. The CDR3 DNA is TGTGCCACCAGCAGAGAACAGCCTCACTCTGGAAACACCATATATTTT. It yields the protein CATSREQPHSGNTIYF.

The chain uses TRBV5-1 and TRBJ2-7; 9 bases agree with TRBD1. CDR3 length: 16 residues. With 0 bases clipped from V and 2 bases from J, the junction kept 6 bases outside the gene matches. The germline V gene has CDR1 SGHRS and CDR2 YFSETQ. CDR3 nucleotides: TGCGCCAGCAGCTTGGGGGCGACAGGGGGGACCTACGAGCAGTACTTC. It yields the protein CASSLGATGGTYEQYF.

V is TRBV5-6 and J is TRBJ2-5; possible D gene TRBD1, 5 bases. V was cut by 4 bases and J by 2 bases, with 15 bases left in between. Germline CDR1 SGHDT, CDR2 YYEEEE. The CDR3 runs to 15 residues. This CDR3 reads CASSPTAGLQETQYF. CDR3 sequence (DNA): TGTGCCAGCAGCCCGACGGCAGGGCTACAAGAGACCCAGTACTTC.

The genes are TRBV2 and TRBJ2-1, with 10 positions matching TRBD2. In germline, CDR1 is SNHLY, CDR2 FYNNEI. Trimming cost V 1 base and J 6 bases; bases outside gene matches: 0. The CDR3 consists of 14 residues. The CDR3 DNA is TGTGCCAGCAGTGAAGGGACTAGCGGCAATGAGCAGTTCTTC. It specifies CASSEGTSGNEQFF.